In this sample, the clone carrying this T cell receptor (beta chain) turned up once. Its specificity is not known. Per the germline V gene, CDR1 is SGHRS and CDR2 is YFSETQ. The junction had 9 bases not matched to a gene; V was cut back by 2 bases and J by 2 bases. This CDR3 spans 18 amino acids. As for time point: week 5, during vaccination. Vaccination used 300 ug of mutant IDH1 20-mer peptide per dose, with topical imiquimod. Measured with immunoSEQ multiplex PCR; TCRdb has only the in-frame clones, and not every one. The sample holds about 38,000 clones, 81% seen once. These data come from a study of a mutant IDH1 vaccine in newly diagnosed glioma.

The sequencing here drew on PBMCs, taken from a glioma patient whose treatment included an IDH1 peptide vaccine. The clonotype was recovered from a man aged 50-59 years with glioma. The gene calls are TRBV5-1 and TRBJ2-7, with 14 bases that match TRBD2. The CDR3 DNA sequence: TGCGCCAGCAGCTTTGATGGGACTAGCGGGAGAAGGGCCTACGAGCAGTACTTC. Encoded protein: CASSFDGTSGRRAYEQYF.